This TCR beta chain was observed in a study of T-cell memory formation after mild COVID-19 (dated by TCRdb to the early 2020s). With respect to the entire study: TCR sequence clusters from the two donors were largely donor specific. The cohort was made up of two young adult volunteers, one female and one male, who were previously healthy. In two donors, T-cell clones that expanded and contracted after mild COVID-19 were followed by sequencing TCRalpha and TCRbeta repertoires longitudinally.

Ficoll-Paque density gradient centrifugation was used to isolate PBMCs. The investigation overall reported the following: SARS-CoV-2 specificity was not confirmed for the second-wave clones peaking on day 37. Some responding clones were detected in pre-infection memory, suggesting pre-existing cross-reactive memory T cells joined the SARS-CoV-2 response. Contracting CD4+ clones turned up mainly in the CM and EM memory subsets, whereas EMRA was where CD8+ clones were enriched. Balanced CD4/CD8 phenotypes were observed for clones contracting from day 15 to 85, whereas a bias towards CD4+ was observed for a second wave of clones expanding from day 15 to 37. Only two mild cases were covered in the study, and larger cohorts including severe cases with pre-infection samples were considered necessary.

The V and J ends are trimmed by 0 bases and 6 bases, leaving 9 bases between them. The germline V gene yields SGHTA for CDR1 and FQGNSA for CDR2. From the cysteine up to the phenylalanine, the CDR3 has a length of 14 residues. Here the CDR3 DNA is all that survives: 42 bases in frame from base 1. With respect to this clonotype: The specificity of this receptor is unknown. The input lacks base qualities; no much larger clone sits a single base away.

Data came from an Illumina NovaSeq 6000. Using 5'RACE with constant-segment primers, TCRalpha and TCRbeta cDNA libraries were constructed, with sample barcodes and unique molecular identifiers added in the process. Trizol reagent was used to extract RNA from every sample. Libraries were amplified in two PCR steps, with a second sample barcode and Illumina TruSeq adapters added in the second step. Sequencing of the libraries was done on an Illumina NovaSeq, producing 2 x 150 bp paired-end reads. For the original study's pipeline: Demultiplexing of reads and collapsing into UMI-guided consensus sequences were performed with migec v1.2.7. With mixcr v2.1.11, UMI consensuses were aligned to TRA and TRB V and J templates and assembled into clonotypes. Expanded or contracted clonotypes were those called significant by both edgeR and NoisET, with noise models trained on biological replicates. edgeR calls used a false discovery rate-adjusted p below 0.01 and a log2 fold-change threshold of 1. As an exploratory analysis of dynamics, PCA with hierarchical clustering was applied to max-normalized trajectories of the 1000 most abundant clonotypes. Separately sequenced CD4+ and CD8+ repertoires were used to assign a CD4 or CD8 phenotype to each responding clone. TCRdb ran its own pipeline on the public reads, namely fastp trimming at Q25 and MiXCR clone calling, and kept in-frame beta chains. Duplicate CDR3 protein sequences are folded into a single record with the most common DNA and genes. TCRdb's processing, not the authors', yielded these V and J calls. The sample profile shows about 440,000 distinct CDR3 sequences; 20% of them were found once. The ten largest clones add up to around 8% of the sample.

The sequence was collected from an adult woman who had mild COVID-19 (a few samples of this study predate the infection). The sample titles of this study are shuffled in the database, so cell type and time point are left out; the donor was told from shared clones. The sequence links TRBV7-2 to TRBJ2-1, with the D gene not clear enough to name. The source material was PBMCs or a T cell subset sorted from them (not recorded which). This receptor carries the CDR3 CASSLALVANEQFF. The nucleotide sequence is TGTGCCAGCAGCTTAGCGCTAGTCGCCAATGAGCAGTTCTTC.